The 15 T cell receptor beta chains presented below share a single source sample, sequenced in a study of T cells in localized non-small cell lung cancer. The table came from immunoSEQ multiplex PCR; TCRdb's copy has only in-frame clones and leaves some out. The sample consists of about 25,000 clones, approximately 89% of them appearing once. The source was peripheral blood mononuclear cells, collected before any cancer treatment. The source of these receptors is a woman between 35 and 75 years old with stage III lung adenocarcinoma.

The J gene is TRBJ1-1, the V gene TRBV6-5; D gene unclear. Germline V gene lookup returns CDR1 MNHEY and CDR2 SVGAGI. This CDR3 is built from 14 residues. Trimming took 1 base from V and 5 from J, leaving 11 bases between them. The CDR3 DNA sequence: TGTGCCAGCAGTTACTTGGCGGGATCGACTGAAGCTTTCTTT. Translating gives CASSYLAGSTEAFF.

V and J are TRBV27 and TRBJ1-1; the D gene is possibly TRBD1 (5 bases). The germline CDR1 and CDR2 sequences are MNHEY and SMNVEV (reference sequence). Trimming cost V 2 bases and J 1 base, with 17 bases left between them. The CDR3 length is 17 residues. Written as DNA, the CDR3 is TGTGCCAGCAGTTTAGCTTACAGGTTGTTGTGGAACACTGAAGCTTTCTTT. Protein: CASSLAYRLLWNTEAFF.

The chain carries TRBV10-2 and TRBJ1-5; the D gene is possibly TRBD1 (6 bases). The germline V and J ends were trimmed by 1 base and 4 bases, with 20 bases remaining between them. In germline, CDR1 is WSHSY, CDR2 SAAADI. The CDR3 spans 18 residues. This CDR3 reads CASSEYWGQTGENQPQHF. Written as DNA, the CDR3 is TGCGCCAGCAGTGAGTATTGGGGACAAACGGGAGAGAATCAGCCCCAGCATTTT.

This sequence joins TRBV15 and TRBJ2-7; D is uncertain. This CDR3 is built from 15 residues. From germline, CDR1 is LNHNV and CDR2 YYDKDF (reference sequence). Deletions cut 1 base from V and 0 bases from J, with 10 bases between. For the CDR3, the DNA is TGTGCCACCAGCAGAGGATTTGGATCCTCCTACGAGCAGTACTTC. Its protein is CATSRGFGSSYEQYF.

The chain combines TRBV5-1 with TRBJ2-6; D is unclear. V dropped 1 base and J dropped 2 bases, with 10 bases sitting between them. Germline V gene lookup returns CDR1 SGHRS and CDR2 YFSETQ. The CDR3 totals 16 residues. As DNA, the CDR3 is TGCGCCAGCAGCTTGAGGCAGAGTACTGGGGCCAACGTCCTGACTTTC. This sequence encodes CASSLRQSTGANVLTF.

The V gene is TRBV5-1, the J gene TRBJ1-1; 7 nucleotides align to TRBD1. This CDR3 is 14 amino acids long. With 4 bases clipped from V and 1 base from J, the junction kept 4 bases outside the gene matches. From germline, CDR1 is SGHRS and CDR2 YFSETQ. The CDR3 loop reads CASSVGQANTEAFF. The DNA of the CDR3 is TGCGCCAGCAGCGTCGGACAGGCGAACACTGAAGCTTTCTTT.

The chain carries TRBV4-3 and TRBJ2-7; 8 bases agree with TRBD2. Germline CDR1 reads LGHNA; CDR2 reads YSLEER. CDR3 length: 16 amino acids. The V and J ends lost 7 bases and 2 bases, in that order; junction bases with no gene match: 13. In nucleotides, the CDR3 is TGCGCCAGCACCTCTGGTCTGGAGCGGGGGACCTACGAGCAGTACTTC. Its translation is CASTSGLERGTYEQYF.

The chain carries TRBV19 and TRBJ2-1; D may be TRBD2 (7 bases). V lost 3 bases, J lost 8 bases, and 11 bases lay in between. CDR1 is LNHDA and CDR2 is SQIVND in the germline V gene (reference sequence). The CDR3 is 13 residues long. CDR3 coding DNA: TGTGCCAGTAGTATGGGAGGGGGGTATGAGCAGTTCTTC. This translates into CASSMGGGYEQFF.

The gene calls are TRBV6-5 and TRBJ2-1; D perhaps matches TRBD2 (6 bases). Deletions cut 0 bases from V and 7 bases from J, with 16 bases between. This CDR3 contains 16 residues. In germline, CDR1 is MNHEY, CDR2 SVGAGI. DNA for the CDR3: TGTGCCAGCAGTTACTCGCCCCCGACTAGTGCGAATGAGCAGTTCTTC. Its protein product is CASSYSPPTSANEQFF.

The CDR3 region has the DNA TGTGCCAGTACCGAGGGTCCTAGCGGGGTCCAAGAGACCCAGTACTTC. Its translation is CASTEGPSGVQETQYF. The chain is built from TRBV9 and TRBJ2-5, with 9 bases that match TRBD2. Trimming removed 8 bases from V and 1 base from J; junction bases left unmatched: 12. The CDR3 has 16 amino acids. The V gene's germline CDR1 is SGDLS and CDR2 YYNGEE.

V gene TRBV7-8 combines with J gene TRBJ1-5; D remains ambiguous. The V gene lost 5 bases and the J gene lost 3 bases, with 8 bases spanning the gap. The CDR3 extends over 13 amino acids. Per the germline V gene, CDR1 is SGHVS and CDR2 is FQNEAQ. CDR3 in DNA: TGTGCCAGCAGCCTCAGCTACAATCAGCCCCAGCATTTT. As protein: CASSLSYNQPQHF.

This chain links TRBV19 with TRBJ2-2, with unresolved D. Trimming stripped 4 bases from V and 8 bases from J, with 14 bases between. The CDR3 totals 14 residues. Germline V gene lookup returns CDR1 LNHDA and CDR2 SQIVND (reference sequence). CDR3 coding DNA: TGTGCCAGTAGTAAGGCTACGTCGGTGGGGGAGCTGTTTTTT. Amino acids: CASSKATSVGELFF.

The chain is built from TRBV5-1 and TRBJ2-3; D is perhaps TRBD2 (5 bases). V lost 3 bases, J lost 5 bases, and 13 bases lay in between. Germline lookup yields CDR1 SGHRS and CDR2 YFSETQ. The CDR3 consists of 14 residues. The chain's CDR3 is CASSSGKLEDTQYF. In DNA, the CDR3 is TGCGCCAGCAGCTCCGGGAAGCTAGAAGATACGCAGTATTTT.

The chain carries TRBV29-1 and TRBJ2-7; D may be TRBD2 (6 bases). The CDR3 runs to 14 residues. Trimming left V 4 bases short and J 1 base short, with 14 bases between. CDR1 SQVTM and CDR2 ANQGSEA come from the germline V gene. CDR3 amino acids: CSVAPAGGSYEQYF. CDR3 in DNA: TGCAGCGTTGCCCCCGCCGGGGGATCCTACGAGCAGTACTTC.

This sequence joins TRBV5-4 and TRBJ2-3; no firm D call. CDR1 is SGHNT, CDR2 YYREEE, per germline (reference sequence). Trimming stripped 4 bases from V and 3 bases from J, with 9 bases between. CDR3 size: 13 residues. The CDR3 spells CASSQSLTDTQYF. The CDR3 DNA sequence: TGTGCCAGCAGCCAGAGTTTGACAGATACGCAGTATTTT.